This T cell receptor (beta chain) comes out of a study of blood T cell repertoires in COVID-19. The table came from immunoSEQ multiplex PCR; TCRdb's copy has only in-frame clones and leaves some out. The sample consists of fewer than 200,000 clones, about 91% of them appearing once. Germline CDR1 MNHEY, CDR2 SVGAGI. This CDR3 comprises 14 residues. The ends lost 5 bases at V and 7 bases at J; junction bases unmatched: 8. The sequence came from a woman aged 55-69 years who had recovered from COVID-19. Sample: peripheral blood. The chain carries TRBV6-5 and TRBJ2-1; 7 nucleotides agree with TRBD1. Written as DNA, the CDR3 is TGTGCCAGCAGTAAACCCACAGGGGAGAATGAGCAGTTCTTC. It codes for CASSKPTGENEQFF.